This note documents a single T cell receptor beta chain sequence. The ends were cut back, 5 bases at V and 7 bases at J, with 21 bases in the middle. Germline V gene lookup returns CDR1 GTSNPN and CDR2 SVGIG (reference sequence). The CDR3 has 15 residues. The data were taken from a study of beta chain features in type 1 diabetes. Study-level information: The study found patients and healthy donors alike in age, gender and cell yields.

Expressed TCRB transcripts were sequenced after all isolated RNA was converted to cDNA. The study sequenced naive, central memory and regulatory T cell samples to an average of about 3.6 million reads. The table came from immunoSEQ multiplex PCR; TCRdb's copy has only in-frame clones and leaves some out. In the table there are 130,000 to 150,000 clones, under 60% of which are singletons. The TCR was taken from a man in his late teens or twenties in good health. The sequencing input was Tregs from blood. The chain carries TRBV30 and TRBJ2-1; D gene uncertain. CDR3: CAWELERRRENEQFF. The CDR3 coding sequence is TGTGCCTGGGAACTTGAGAGAAGAAGAGAAAATGAGCAGTTCTTC.